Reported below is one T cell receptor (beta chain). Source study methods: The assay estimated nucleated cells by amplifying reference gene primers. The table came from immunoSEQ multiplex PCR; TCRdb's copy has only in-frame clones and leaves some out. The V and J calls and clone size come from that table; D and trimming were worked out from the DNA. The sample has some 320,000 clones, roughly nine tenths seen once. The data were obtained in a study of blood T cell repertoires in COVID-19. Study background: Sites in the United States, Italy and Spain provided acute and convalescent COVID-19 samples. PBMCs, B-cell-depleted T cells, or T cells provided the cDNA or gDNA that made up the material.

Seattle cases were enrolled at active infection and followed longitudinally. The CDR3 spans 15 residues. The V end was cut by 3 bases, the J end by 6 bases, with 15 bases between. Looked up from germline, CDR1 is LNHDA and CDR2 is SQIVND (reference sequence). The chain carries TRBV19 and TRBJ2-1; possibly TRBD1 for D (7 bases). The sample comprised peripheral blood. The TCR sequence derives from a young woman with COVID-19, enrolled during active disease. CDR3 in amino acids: CASSMQQGGSNEQFF. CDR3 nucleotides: TGTGCCAGTAGTATGCAGCAGGGGGGAAGCAATGAGCAGTTCTTC.